Listed below are T cell receptor beta chains from one sample, sequenced in a study of blood T cell repertoires in COVID-19. Assay: immunoSEQ multiplex PCR; the TCRdb copy retains only in-frame clones and omits some. The table lists around 69,000 clones, 75% to 90% of them singletons. The sequencing input was peripheral blood. The receptor set was obtained from a woman in her forties or fifties with active COVID-19. The CDR3 runs from the conserved cysteine through the conserved F or W. A D gene is named only where the DNA matches it firmly. Clone size is given for some rows only: seen once, a few or many times, or a class if the clone is expanded.

J,size,D,V,DNA,CDR3
TRBJ2-7,-,TRBD2,TRBV2,TGTGCCAGCAGTAGGACTAGCGGTTCCCCGGGGGACGAGCAGTACTTC,CASSRTSGSPGDEQYF
TRBJ2-2,-,TRBD1,TRBV5-6,TGTGCCAGCAGCCTAACCCGGGACAGGTCCTACACCGGGGAGCTGTTTTTT,CASSLTRDRSYTGELFF
TRBJ1-1,-,-,TRBV6-5,TGTGCCAGCAGTTACTTCACAGGGACTGAAGCTTTCTTT,CASSYFTGTEAFF
TRBJ1-6,-,-,TRBV2,TGTGCCAGCAGTGATATGGCGGTTAATTCACCCCTCCACTTT,CASSDMAVNSPLHF
TRBJ1-2,-,-,TRBV7-9,TGTGCCAGCAGTGTTTCCTCCGGGGATTACGGTGGCTACACCTTC,CASSVSSGDYGGYTF
TRBJ1-2,-,TRBD1,TRBV28,TGTGCCAGCACCCCTGGGACAGCTTATGGCTACACCTTC,CASTPGTAYGYTF
TRBJ2-1,-,TRBD2,TRBV5-1,TGCGCCAGCAGCTTGTTAAGGCTAGCGGGAGATGAGCAGTTCTTC,CASSLLRLAGDEQFF
TRBJ1-1,-,TRBD1,TRBV6-1,TGTGCCAGCAGTGAATCCAGCACATGGGTTGACAGACAGGGCCAATGGGTGAACACTGAAGCTTTCTTT,CASSESSTWVDRQGQWVNTEAFF
TRBJ2-3,-,-,TRBV12-3/TRBV12-4,TGTGCCAGCAGTTTCGGACAGACCTATACGCAGTATTTT,CASSFGQTYTQYF
TRBJ2-2,-,TRBD2,TRBV19,TGTGCCAGTAGTGTCGGGACTAAGAACACCGGGGAGCTGTTTTTT,CASSVGTKNTGELFF
TRBJ2-7,-,TRBD1,TRBV2,TGTGCCAGCAGTGAAGCGCTGGGACAGGTCTCCTACGAGCAGTACTTC,CASSEALGQVSYEQYF
TRBJ1-4,once,-,TRBV28,TGTGCCAGCAGTCCCCCCGGGGGAACTAATGAAAAACTGTTTTTT,CASSPPGGTNEKLFF
TRBJ1-1,-,-,TRBV2,TGTGCCAGCAGTGGCGGTCAGAACACTGAAGCTTTCTTT,CASSGGQNTEAFF
TRBJ1-5,-,TRBD1,TRBV19,TGTGCCACCCTCGGCACAGGGGGGTTAGCGAATCAGCCCCAGCATTTT,CATLGTGGLANQPQHF
TRBJ2-7,few,TRBD1,TRBV2,TGTGCCAGCAGTCAACAGGGGGCGGGGTACGAGCAGTACTTC,CASSQQGAGYEQYF
TRBJ2-1,once,-,TRBV6-1,TGTGCCAGCAGTGAAGTCGCGAATGAGCAGTTCTTC,CASSEVANEQFF
TRBJ1-2,-,-,TRBV5-4,TGTGCCAGCAGCTCCAGGGAATTCCTCTATGGCTACACCTTC,CASSSREFLYGYTF
TRBJ2-7,few,TRBD2,TRBV2,TGTGCCAGCAAGGCGGGAGAGGCGCGAGAGCAGTACTTC,CASKAGEAREQYF
TRBJ1-1,-,-,TRBV3-1/TRBV3-2,TGTGCCAGCAGCCCGGGACATCTTGAAGCTTTCTTT,CASSPGHLEAFF
TRBJ1-1,-,-,TRBV11-2,TGTGCCAGCAGCTCCGGGGGGCGGATAGAAGCTTTCTTT,CASSSGGRIEAFF
TRBJ2-5,-,TRBD2,TRBV3-1/TRBV3-2,TGTGCCAGCAGCTTAGCGGGGGGCCAAGAGACCCAGTACTTC,CASSLAGGQETQYF
TRBJ2-7,-,-,TRBV12-3/TRBV12-4,TGTGCCAGCAGTTTACAGGGTTTCGGAGAGCAGTACTTC,CASSLQGFGEQYF
TRBJ2-7,-,-,TRBV28,TGTGCCAGCAGGTCTGCTAGCTACTCCTACGAGCAGTACTTC,CASRSASYSYEQYF
TRBJ1-6,-,-,TRBV27,TGTGCCAGCAGTCCCGGGTCTAATTCACCCCTCCACTTT,CASSPGSNSPLHF
TRBJ2-1,-,-,TRBV7-6,TGTGCCAGCAGCTCCACCCCCCCAAGGACTGGCTCCTACAATGAGCAGTTCTTC,CASSSTPPRTGSYNEQFF
TRBJ1-2,-,-,TRBV19,TGTGCCAGTAGTATACCTTGGGACTTGAGTGGCTACACCTTC,CASSIPWDLSGYTF
TRBJ2-7,-,TRBD1,TRBV27,TGTGCCAGCAGTGGGGGGACAGGGATTTTCCACGAGCAGTACTTC,CASSGGTGIFHEQYF
TRBJ2-3,once,TRBD2,TRBV10-2,TGCGCCAGCAGCCAGAACGGCGGCGGGAGTGTTGGTGCAGATACGCAGTATTTT,CASSQNGGGSVGADTQYF
TRBJ2-1,-,TRBD2,TRBV3-1/TRBV3-2,TGTGCCAGCAGCCAAGAGGGTCTAGCGGGCCCTTACAATGAGCAGTTCTTC,CASSQEGLAGPYNEQFF
TRBJ2-7,-,TRBD2,TRBV6-1,TGTGCCAGCAGTGAAAGTGGGACTAGCGACGAGCAGTACTTC,CASSESGTSDEQYF
TRBJ2-7,-,TRBD2,TRBV7-2,TGTGCCAGCCGCCCGGGAGCGGGAGCTAACGAGCAGTACTTC,CASRPGAGANEQYF
TRBJ2-1,once,TRBD2,TRBV10-3,TGTGCCATCAGTGAGTCCGGGACTAGCGGGAGGCGCTCCTACAATGAGCAGTTCTTC,CAISESGTSGRRSYNEQFF
TRBJ1-3,-,-,TRBV18,TGTGCCAGCTCACCAATAGACGACAGCGTAAACACCATATATTTT,CASSPIDDSVNTIYF
TRBJ2-1,once,TRBD2,TRBV7-9,TGTGCCAGCAGCGGTAAACCCCGGACTTTAGGCGGGAGGGCCGAAGAATTCTTC,CASSGKPRTLGGRAEEFF
TRBJ1-2,-,TRBD1,TRBV19,TGTGCCAGTAGTCCCGCGACAGGGATCTATGGCTACACCTTC,CASSPATGIYGYTF
TRBJ2-5,-,-,TRBV7-6,TGTGCCAGCAGCTCCTCTATACAGGGGACTCAAGAGACCCAGTACTTC,CASSSSIQGTQETQYF